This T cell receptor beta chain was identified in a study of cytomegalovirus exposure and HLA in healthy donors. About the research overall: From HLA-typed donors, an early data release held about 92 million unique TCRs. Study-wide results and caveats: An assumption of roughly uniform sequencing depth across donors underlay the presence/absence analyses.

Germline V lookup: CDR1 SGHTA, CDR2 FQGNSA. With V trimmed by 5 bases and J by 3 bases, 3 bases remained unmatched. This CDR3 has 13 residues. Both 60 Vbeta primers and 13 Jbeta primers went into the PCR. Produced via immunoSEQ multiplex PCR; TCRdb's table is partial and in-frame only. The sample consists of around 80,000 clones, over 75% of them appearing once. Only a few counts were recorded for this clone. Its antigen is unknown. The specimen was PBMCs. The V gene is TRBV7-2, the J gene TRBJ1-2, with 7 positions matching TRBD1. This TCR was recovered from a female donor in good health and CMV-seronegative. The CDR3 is CASSPDRDYGYTF. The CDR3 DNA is TGTGCCAGCAGCCCCGACAGGGACTATGGCTACACCTTC. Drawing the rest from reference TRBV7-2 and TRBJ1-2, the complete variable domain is GAGVSQSPSNKVTEKGKDVELRCDPISGHTALYWYRQSLGQGLEFLIYFQGNSAPDKSGLPSDRFSAERTGGSVSTLTIQRTQQEDSAVYLCASSPDRDYGYTFGSGTRLTVV.